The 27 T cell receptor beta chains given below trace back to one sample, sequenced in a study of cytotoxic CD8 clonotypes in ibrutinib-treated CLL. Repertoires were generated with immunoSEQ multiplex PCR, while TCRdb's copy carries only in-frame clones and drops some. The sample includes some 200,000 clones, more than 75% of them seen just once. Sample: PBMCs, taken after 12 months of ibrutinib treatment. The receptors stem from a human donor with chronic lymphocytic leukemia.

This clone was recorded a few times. The CDR3 reads CASTTFGYGYTF. CDR3 bases: TGTGCCAGCACCACTTTTGGCTATGGCTACACCTTC. The rearrangement links TRBV6-5 to TRBJ1-2; D is undetermined. CDR3 size: 12 residues. Deletions cut 7 bases from V and 4 bases from J, with 10 bases between. CDR1 MNHEY and CDR2 SVGAGI come from the germline V gene.

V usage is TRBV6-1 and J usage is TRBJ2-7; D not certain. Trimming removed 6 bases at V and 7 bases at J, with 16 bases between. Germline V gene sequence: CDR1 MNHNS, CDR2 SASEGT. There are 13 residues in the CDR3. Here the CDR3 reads CASRVWVVREQYF. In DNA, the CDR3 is TGTGCCAGCAGGGTTTGGGTCGTAAGAGAGCAGTACTTC.

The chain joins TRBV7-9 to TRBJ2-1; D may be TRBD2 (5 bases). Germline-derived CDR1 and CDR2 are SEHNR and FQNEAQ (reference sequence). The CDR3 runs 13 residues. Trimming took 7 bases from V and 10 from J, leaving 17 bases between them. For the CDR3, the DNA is TGTGCCAGCACCCCCGGGGAAAGGCGGGAGCAGTTCTTC. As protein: CASTPGERREQFF. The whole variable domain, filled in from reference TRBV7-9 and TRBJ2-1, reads DTGVSQNPRHKITKRGQNVTFRCDPISEHNRLYWYRQTLGQGPEFLTYFQNEAQLEKSRLLSDRFSAERPKGSFSTLEIQRTEQGDSAMYLCASTPGERREQFFGPGTRLTVL.

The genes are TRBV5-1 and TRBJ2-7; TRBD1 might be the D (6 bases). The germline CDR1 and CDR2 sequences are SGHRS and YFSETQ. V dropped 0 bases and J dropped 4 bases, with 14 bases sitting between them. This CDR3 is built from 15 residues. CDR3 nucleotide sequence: TGCGCCAGCAGCTTGGGGCACCAGGGGAAGTACGAGCAGTACTTC. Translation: CASSLGHQGKYEQYF.

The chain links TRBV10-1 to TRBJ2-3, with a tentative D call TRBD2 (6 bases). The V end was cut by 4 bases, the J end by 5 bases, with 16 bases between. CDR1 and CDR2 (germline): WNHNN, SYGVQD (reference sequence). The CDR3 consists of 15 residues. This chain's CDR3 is CASSVGTSSLDTQYF. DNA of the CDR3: TGCGCCAGCAGTGTCGGGACTTCCTCCTTAGATACGCAGTATTTT.

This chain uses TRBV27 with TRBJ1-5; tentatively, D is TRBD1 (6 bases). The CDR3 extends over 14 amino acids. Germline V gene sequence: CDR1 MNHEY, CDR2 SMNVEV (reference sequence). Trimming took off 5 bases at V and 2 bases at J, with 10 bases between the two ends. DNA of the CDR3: TGTGCCAGCAGTCCCCGGACAGGCAATCAGCCCCAGCATTTT. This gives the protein CASSPRTGNQPQHF.

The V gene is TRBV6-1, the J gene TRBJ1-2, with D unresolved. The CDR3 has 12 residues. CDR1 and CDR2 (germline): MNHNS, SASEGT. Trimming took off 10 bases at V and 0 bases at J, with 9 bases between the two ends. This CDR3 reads CATGEPNYGYTF. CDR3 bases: TGTGCCACCGGGGAGCCTAACTATGGCTACACCTTC.

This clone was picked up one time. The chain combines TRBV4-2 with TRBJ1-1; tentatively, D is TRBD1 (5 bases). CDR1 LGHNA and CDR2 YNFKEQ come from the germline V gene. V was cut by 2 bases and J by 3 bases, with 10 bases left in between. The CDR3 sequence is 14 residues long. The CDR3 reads CASSQPTRDTEAFF. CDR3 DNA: TGTGCCAGCAGCCAACCTACCAGGGACACTGAAGCTTTCTTT.

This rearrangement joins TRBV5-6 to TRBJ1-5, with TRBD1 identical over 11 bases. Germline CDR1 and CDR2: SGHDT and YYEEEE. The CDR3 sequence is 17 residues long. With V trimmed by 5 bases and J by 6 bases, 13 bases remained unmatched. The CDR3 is CASRHLRDRGTSQPQHF. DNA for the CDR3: TGTGCCAGCAGGCACCTTAGGGACAGGGGGACAAGTCAGCCCCAGCATTTT.

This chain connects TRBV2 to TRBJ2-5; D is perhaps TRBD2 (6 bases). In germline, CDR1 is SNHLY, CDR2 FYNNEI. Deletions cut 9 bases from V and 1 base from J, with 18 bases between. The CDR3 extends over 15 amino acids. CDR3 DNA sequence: TGTGCCAGGAGCGGACGGAAGGGAGGCCAAGAGACCCAGTACTTC. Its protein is CARSGRKGGQETQYF.

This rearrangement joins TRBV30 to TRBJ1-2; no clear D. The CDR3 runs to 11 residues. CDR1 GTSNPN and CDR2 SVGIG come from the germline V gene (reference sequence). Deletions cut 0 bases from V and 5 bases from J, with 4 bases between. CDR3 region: CAWSVLYGYTF. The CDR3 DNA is TGTGCCTGGAGTGTACTGTATGGCTACACCTTC. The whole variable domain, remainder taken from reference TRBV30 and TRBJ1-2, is SQTIHQWPATLVQPVGSPLSLECTVEGTSNPNLYWYRQAAGRGLQLLFYSVGIGQISSEVPQNLSASRPQDRQFILSSKKLLLSDSGFYLCAWSVLYGYTFGSGTRLTVV.

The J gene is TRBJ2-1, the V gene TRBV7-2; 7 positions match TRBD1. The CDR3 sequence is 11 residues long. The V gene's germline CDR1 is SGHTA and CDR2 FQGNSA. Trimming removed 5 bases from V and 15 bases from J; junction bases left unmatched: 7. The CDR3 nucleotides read TGTGCCAGCAGCGGACAGGAGATACCGTTCTTC. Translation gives CASSGQEIPFF.

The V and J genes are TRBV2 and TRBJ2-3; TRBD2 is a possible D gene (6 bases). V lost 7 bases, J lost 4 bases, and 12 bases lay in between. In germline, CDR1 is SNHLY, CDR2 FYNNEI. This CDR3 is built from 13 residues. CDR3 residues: CASIRSGADTQYF. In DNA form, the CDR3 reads TGTGCCAGCATACGTAGCGGCGCAGATACGCAGTATTTT.

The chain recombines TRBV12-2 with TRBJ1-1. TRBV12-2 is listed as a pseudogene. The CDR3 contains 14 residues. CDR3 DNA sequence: TGTGCAAGTCGCTTAGGGCGGATGAACACTGAAGCTTTCTTT. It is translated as CASRLGRMNTEAFF.

Written as DNA, the CDR3 is TGTGCCAGCAGCGTAGGGGTGAGTGGTGGCACAGATACGCAGTATTTT. It is translated as CASSVGVSGGTDTQYF. The rearrangement uses TRBV9 and TRBJ2-3; D gene uncertain. The V gene lost 0 bases and the J gene lost 1 base, with 12 bases spanning the gap. Germline V CDR1 and CDR2: SGDLS, YYNGEE. This CDR3 region has 16 residues.

The CDR3 loop is CASSYSGTAHYEQYF. The CDR3 nucleotides are TGTGCCAGTAGTTACTCCGGGACAGCCCACTACGAGCAGTACTTC. The genes are TRBV19 and TRBJ2-7; TRBD1 matches at 7 bases. Germline CDR1 and CDR2: LNHDA and SQIVND (reference sequence). With 5 bases clipped from V and 3 bases from J, the junction kept 10 bases outside the gene matches. The CDR3 runs 15 residues.

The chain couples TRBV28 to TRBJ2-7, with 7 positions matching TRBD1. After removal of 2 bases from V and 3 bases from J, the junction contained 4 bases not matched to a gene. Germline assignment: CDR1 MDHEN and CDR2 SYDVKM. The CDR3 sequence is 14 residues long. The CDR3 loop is CASSLKGADYEQYF. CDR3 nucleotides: TGTGCCAGCAGTTTAAAGGGGGCTGACTACGAGCAGTACTTC.

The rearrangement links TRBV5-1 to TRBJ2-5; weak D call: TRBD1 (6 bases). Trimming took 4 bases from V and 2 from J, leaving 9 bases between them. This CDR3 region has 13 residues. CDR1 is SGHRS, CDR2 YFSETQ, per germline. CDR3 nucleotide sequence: TGCGCCAGCAGCATCGGACAGCAAGAGACCCAGTACTTC. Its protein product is CASSIGQQETQYF.

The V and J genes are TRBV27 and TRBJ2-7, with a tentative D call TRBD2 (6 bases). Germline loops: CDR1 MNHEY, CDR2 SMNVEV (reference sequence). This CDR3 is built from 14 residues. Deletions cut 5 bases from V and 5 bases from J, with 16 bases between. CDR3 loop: CASSLVGSRDEQYF. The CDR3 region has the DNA TGTGCCAGCAGTCTGGTCGGGAGCCGGGACGAGCAGTACTTC.

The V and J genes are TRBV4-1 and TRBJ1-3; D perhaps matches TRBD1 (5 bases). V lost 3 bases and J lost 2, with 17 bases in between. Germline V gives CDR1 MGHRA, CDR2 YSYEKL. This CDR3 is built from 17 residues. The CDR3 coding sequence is TGCGCCAGCAGCCAGGTGGGGAGGGGTGAAGCTGGAAACACCATATATTTT. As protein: CASSQVGRGEAGNTIYF.

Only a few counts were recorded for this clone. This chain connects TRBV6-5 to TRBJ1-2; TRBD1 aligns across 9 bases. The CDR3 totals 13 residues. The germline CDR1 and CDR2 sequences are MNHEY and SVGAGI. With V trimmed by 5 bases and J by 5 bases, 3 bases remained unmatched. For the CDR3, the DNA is TGTGCCAGCAGTCCGACAGGGGGGTATGGCTACACCTTC. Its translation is CASSPTGGYGYTF.

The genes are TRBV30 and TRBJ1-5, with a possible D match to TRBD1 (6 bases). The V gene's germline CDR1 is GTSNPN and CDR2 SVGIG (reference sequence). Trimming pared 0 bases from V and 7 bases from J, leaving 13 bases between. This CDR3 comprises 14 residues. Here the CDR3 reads CAWSVVAGVQPQHF. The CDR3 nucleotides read TGTGCCTGGAGTGTAGTGGCAGGGGTGCAGCCCCAGCATTTT.

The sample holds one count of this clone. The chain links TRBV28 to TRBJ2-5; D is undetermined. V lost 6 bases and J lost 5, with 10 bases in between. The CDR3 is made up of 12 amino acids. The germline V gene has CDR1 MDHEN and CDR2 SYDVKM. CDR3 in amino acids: CASRLPGETQYF. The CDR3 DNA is TGTGCCAGCAGGCTACCTGGTGAGACCCAGTACTTC.

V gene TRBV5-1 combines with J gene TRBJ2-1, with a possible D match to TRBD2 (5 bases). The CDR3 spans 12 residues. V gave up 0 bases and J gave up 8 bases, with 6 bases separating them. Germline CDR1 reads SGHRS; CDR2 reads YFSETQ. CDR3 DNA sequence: TGCGCCAGCAGCTTGGACGGGGATGAGCAGTTCTTC. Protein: CASSLDGDEQFF.

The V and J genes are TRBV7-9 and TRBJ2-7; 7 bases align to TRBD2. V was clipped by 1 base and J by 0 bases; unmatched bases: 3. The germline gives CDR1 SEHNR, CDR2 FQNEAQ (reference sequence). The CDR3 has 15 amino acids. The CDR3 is CASSLGEGPSYEQYF. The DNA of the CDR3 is TGTGCCAGCAGCTTAGGGGAGGGGCCCTCCTACGAGCAGTACTTC.

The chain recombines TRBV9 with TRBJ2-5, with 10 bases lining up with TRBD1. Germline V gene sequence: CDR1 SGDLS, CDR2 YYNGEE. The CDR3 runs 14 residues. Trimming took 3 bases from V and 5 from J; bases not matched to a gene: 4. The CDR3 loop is CASSGPGQGETQYF. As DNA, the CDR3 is TGTGCCAGCAGCGGTCCGGGACAGGGGGAGACCCAGTACTTC.

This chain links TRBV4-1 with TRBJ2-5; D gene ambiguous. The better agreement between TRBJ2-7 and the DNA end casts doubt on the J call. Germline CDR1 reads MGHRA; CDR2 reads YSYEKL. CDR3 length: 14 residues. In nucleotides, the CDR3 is TGCGCCAGCAGCCAAGAAACCGGGCCCTACGAGCAGTACTTC. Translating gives CASSQETGPYEQYF.